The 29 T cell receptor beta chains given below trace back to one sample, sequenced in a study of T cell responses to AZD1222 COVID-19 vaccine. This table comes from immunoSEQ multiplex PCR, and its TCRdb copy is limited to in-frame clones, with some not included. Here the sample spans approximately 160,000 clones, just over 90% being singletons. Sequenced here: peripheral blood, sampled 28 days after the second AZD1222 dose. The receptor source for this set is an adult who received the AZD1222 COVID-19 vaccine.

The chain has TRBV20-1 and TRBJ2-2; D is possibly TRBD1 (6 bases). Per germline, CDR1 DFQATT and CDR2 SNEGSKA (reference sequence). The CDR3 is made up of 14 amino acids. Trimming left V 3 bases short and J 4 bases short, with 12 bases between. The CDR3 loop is CSASFRGVTGELFF. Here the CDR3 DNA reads TGCAGTGCTAGTTTCAGGGGTGTCACCGGGGAGCTGTTTTTT.

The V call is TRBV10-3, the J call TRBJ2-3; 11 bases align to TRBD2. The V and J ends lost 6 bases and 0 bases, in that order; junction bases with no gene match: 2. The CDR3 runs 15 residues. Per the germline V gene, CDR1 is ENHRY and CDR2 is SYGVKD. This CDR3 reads CAISLAGGSTDTQYF. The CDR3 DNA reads TGTGCCATCAGCCTAGCGGGGGGAAGCACAGATACGCAGTATTTT.

CDR3 protein: CAWEVYSGNTIYF. The CDR3 coding sequence is TGTGCCTGGGAGGTATACTCTGGAAACACCATATATTTT. The chain uses TRBV30 and TRBJ1-3; D remains ambiguous. Germline V lookup: CDR1 GTSNPN, CDR2 SVGIG (reference sequence). The CDR3 contains 13 residues. Trimming pared 5 bases from V and 0 bases from J, leaving 8 bases between.

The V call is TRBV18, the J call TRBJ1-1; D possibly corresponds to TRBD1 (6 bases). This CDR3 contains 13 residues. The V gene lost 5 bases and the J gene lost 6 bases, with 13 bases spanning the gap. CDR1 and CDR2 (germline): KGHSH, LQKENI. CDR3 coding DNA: TGTGCCAGCTCATCACAGGGCGGGGCTGAAGCTTTCTTT. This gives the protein CASSSQGGAEAFF.

CDR3 bases: TGTGCCAGCAGTCGGAACACCGGGGAGCTGTTTTTT. This encodes CASSRNTGELFF. The J gene is TRBJ2-2, the V gene TRBV11-1; no clear D. The CDR3 has 12 residues. Per germline, CDR1 SGHAT and CDR2 FQDESV (reference sequence). Trimming removed 6 bases from V and 1 base from J, with 3 bases in between. The variable domain in full, with the rest retrieved from reference TRBV11-1 and TRBJ2-2, is EAEVAQSPRYKITEKSQAVAFWCDPISGHATLYWYRQILGQGPELLVQFQDESVVDDSQLPKDRFSAERLKGVDSTLKIQPAELGDSAMYLCASSRNTGELFFGEGSRLTVL.

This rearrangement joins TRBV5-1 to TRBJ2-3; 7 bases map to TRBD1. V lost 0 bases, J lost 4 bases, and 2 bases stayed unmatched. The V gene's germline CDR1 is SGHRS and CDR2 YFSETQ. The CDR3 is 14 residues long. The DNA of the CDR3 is TGCGCCAGCAGCTTGGCTGACAGGGCAGATACGCAGTATTTT. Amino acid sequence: CASSLADRADTQYF.

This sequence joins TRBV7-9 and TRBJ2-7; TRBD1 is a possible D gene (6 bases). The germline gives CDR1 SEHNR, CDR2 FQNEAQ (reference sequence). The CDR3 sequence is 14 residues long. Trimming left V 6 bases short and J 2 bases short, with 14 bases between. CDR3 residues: CASRAPGVPYEQYF. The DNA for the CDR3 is TGTGCCAGCAGAGCCCCAGGGGTGCCCTACGAGCAGTACTTC.

CDR3 coding DNA: TGTGCCAGCTCCAAGGGGATTGAAGAGCAGTACTTC. Its translation is CASSKGIEEQYF. V is TRBV18 and J is TRBJ2-7, with D tentatively TRBD1 (5 bases). Germline CDR1 KGHSH, CDR2 LQKENI. V lost 6 bases, J lost 7 bases, and 13 bases lay in between. The CDR3 loop spans 12 amino acids.

The CDR3 region is CASSLTGQGEKLFF. As DNA, the CDR3 is TGTGCCAGTAGTCTAACGGGACAAGGGGAAAAACTGTTTTTT. The J gene is TRBJ1-4, the V gene TRBV19; the D gene is possibly TRBD1 (6 bases). Trimming pared 5 bases from V and 8 bases from J, leaving 15 bases between. CDR1 LNHDA and CDR2 SQIVND come from the germline V gene (reference sequence). This CDR3 contains 14 residues.

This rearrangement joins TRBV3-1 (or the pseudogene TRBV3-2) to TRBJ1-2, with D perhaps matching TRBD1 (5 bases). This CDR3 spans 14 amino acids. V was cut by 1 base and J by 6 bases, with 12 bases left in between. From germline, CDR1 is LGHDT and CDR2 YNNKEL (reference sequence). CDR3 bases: TGTGCCAGCAGCCAAGTTCCCCAGGGAGATGGCTACACCTTC. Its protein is CASSQVPQGDGYTF.

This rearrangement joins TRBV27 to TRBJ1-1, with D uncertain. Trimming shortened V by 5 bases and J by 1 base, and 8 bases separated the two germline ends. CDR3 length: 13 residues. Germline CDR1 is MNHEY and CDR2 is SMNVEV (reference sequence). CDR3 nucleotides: TGTGCCAGCAGTCCAACAAGGAACACTGAAGCTTTCTTT. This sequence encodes CASSPTRNTEAFF.

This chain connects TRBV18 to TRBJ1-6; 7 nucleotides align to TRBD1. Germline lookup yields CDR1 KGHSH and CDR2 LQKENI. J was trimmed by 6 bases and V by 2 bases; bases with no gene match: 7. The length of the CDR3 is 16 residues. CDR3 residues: CASSPAGTDLNSPLHF. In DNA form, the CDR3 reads TGTGCCAGCTCACCAGCCGGGACAGACCTTAATTCACCCCTCCACTTT.

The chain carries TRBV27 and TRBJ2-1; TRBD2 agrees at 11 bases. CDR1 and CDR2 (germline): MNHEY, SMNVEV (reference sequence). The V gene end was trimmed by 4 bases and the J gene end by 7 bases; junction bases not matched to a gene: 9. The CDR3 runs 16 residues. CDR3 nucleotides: TGTGCCAGCAGTTCCATTAGCGGGGGGGCGTGGAATGAGCAGTTCTTC. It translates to CASSSISGGAWNEQFF.

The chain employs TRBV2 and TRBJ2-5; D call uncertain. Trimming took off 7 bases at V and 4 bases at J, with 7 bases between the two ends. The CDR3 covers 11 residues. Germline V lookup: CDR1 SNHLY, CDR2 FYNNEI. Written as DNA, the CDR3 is TGTGCCAGCAAGGTCTCAGAGACCCAGTACTTC. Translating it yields CASKVSETQYF. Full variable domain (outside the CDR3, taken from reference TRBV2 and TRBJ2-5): EPEVTQTPSHQVTQMGQEVILRCVPISNHLYFYWYRQILGQKVEFLVSFYNNEISEKSEIFDDQFSVERPDGSNFTLKIRSTKLEDSAMYFCASKVSETQYFGPGTRLLVL.

CDR3 sequence (DNA): TGTGCCATCAGTGTGACGGGACAGGACGGCTACACCTTC. Its translation is CAISVTGQDGYTF. The chain uses TRBV10-3 and TRBJ1-2, with 8 bases lining up with TRBD1. The CDR3 totals 13 residues. J gave up 8 bases and V 4 bases, and 6 bases lay outside the gene matches. Germline lookup yields CDR1 ENHRY and CDR2 SYGVKD.

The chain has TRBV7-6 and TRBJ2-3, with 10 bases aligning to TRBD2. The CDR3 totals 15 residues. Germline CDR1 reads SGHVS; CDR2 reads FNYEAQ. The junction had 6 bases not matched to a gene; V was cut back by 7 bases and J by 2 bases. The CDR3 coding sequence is TGTGCCAGCACTATAGGACTAGCGGTCACAGATACGCAGTATTTT. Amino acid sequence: CASTIGLAVTDTQYF.

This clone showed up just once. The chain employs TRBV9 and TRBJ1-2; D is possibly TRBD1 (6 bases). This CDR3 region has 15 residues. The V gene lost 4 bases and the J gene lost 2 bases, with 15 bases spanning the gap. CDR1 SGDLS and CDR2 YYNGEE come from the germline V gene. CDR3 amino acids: CASSYGVGANYGYTF. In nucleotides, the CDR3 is TGTGCCAGCAGCTATGGTGTGGGGGCAAACTATGGCTACACCTTC.

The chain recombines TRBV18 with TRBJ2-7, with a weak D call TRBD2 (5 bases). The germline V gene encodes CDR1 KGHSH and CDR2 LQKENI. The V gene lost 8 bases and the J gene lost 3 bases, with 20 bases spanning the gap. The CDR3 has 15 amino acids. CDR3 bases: TGTGCCAGCACGCTGGGCTGGGGAGATTACTACGAGCAGTACTTC. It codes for CASTLGWGDYYEQYF.

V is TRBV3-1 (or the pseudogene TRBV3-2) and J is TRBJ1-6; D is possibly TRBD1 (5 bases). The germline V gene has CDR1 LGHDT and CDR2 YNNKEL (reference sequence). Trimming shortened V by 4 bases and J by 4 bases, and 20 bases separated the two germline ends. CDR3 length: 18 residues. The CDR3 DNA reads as TGTGCCAGCAGCCCGTTACCTGGGACCGCCTCTTATAATTCACCCCTCCACTTT. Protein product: CASSPLPGTASYNSPLHF.

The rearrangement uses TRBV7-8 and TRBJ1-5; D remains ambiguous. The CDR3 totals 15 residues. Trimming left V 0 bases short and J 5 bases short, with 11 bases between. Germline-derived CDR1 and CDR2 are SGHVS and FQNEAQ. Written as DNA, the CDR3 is TGTGCCAGCAGCTTAGCAACCAGAGGATATCAGCCCCAGCATTTT. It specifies CASSLATRGYQPQHF.

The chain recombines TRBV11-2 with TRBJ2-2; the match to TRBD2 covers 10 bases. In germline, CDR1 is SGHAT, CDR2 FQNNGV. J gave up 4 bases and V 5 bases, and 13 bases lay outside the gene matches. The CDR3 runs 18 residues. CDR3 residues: CASSNLAGGSDFTGELFF. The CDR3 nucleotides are TGTGCCAGCAGCAATTTAGCGGGGGGATCCGATTTCACCGGGGAGCTGTTTTTT.

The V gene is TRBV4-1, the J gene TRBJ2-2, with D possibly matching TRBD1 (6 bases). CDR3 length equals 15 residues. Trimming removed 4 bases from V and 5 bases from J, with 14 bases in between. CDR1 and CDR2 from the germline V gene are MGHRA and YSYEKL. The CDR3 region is CASSRVGQKTGELFF. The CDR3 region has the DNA TGCGCCAGCAGCCGGGTTGGACAGAAAACCGGGGAGCTGTTTTTT.

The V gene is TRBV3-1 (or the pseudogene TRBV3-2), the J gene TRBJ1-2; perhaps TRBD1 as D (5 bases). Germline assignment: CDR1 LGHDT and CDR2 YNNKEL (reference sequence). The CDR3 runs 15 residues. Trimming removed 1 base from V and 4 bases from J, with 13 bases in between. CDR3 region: CASSQAYVGAYGYTF. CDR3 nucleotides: TGTGCCAGCAGCCAAGCCTATGTAGGGGCCTATGGCTACACCTTC.

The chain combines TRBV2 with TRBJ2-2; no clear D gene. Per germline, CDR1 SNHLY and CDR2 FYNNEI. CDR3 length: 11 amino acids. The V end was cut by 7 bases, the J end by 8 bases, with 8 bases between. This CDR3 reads CASNGVGELFF. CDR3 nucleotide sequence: TGTGCCAGCAATGGGGTTGGGGAGCTGTTTTTT.

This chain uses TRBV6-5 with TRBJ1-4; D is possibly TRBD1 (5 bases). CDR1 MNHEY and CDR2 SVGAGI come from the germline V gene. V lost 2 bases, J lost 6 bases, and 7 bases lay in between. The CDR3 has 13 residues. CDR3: CASSYPGDEKLFF. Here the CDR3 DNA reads TGTGCCAGCAGTTACCCGGGGGATGAAAAACTGTTTTTT.

The CDR3 is CASRPPGDIGYTF. CDR3 DNA sequence: TGTGCCAGCAGGCCACCGGGGGATATCGGCTACACCTTC. The chain combines TRBV28 with TRBJ1-2; maybe TRBD1 (5 bases). CDR1 is MDHEN, CDR2 SYDVKM, per germline. Trimming took 6 bases from V and 8 from J, leaving 16 bases between them. CDR3 length: 13 residues.

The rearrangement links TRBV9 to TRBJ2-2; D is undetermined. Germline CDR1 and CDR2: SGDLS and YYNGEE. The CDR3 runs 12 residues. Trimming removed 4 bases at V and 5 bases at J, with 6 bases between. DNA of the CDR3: TGTGCCAGCAGCTCCCGGACCGGGGAGCTGTTTTTT. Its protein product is CASSSRTGELFF.

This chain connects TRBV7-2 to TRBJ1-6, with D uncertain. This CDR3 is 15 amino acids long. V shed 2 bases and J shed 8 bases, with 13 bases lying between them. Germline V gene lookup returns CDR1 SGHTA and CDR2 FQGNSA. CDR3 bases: TGTGCCAGCAGCTTAATGCCCGGTGGATATTCACCCCTCCACTTT. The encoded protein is CASSLMPGGYSPLHF.

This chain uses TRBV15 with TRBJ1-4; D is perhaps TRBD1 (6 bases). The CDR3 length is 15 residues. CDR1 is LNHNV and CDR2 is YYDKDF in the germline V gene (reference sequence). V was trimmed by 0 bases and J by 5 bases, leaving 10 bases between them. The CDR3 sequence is CATSRDSGGNEKLFF. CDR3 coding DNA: TGTGCCACCAGCAGAGATTCGGGGGGCAATGAAAAACTGTTTTTT.